A single TCR beta chain is shown here with its context. This sample was taken from a study of blood T cell repertoires in COVID-19. The germline V gene encodes CDR1 SGHRS and CDR2 YFSETQ. Between the trimmed V and J ends, which lost 3 bases and 4 bases, there was a span of 19 bases. The CDR3 loop spans 16 amino acids. As originally analysed: Amplified reference gene primers provided the basis for estimating nucleated cell counts. TCRdb keeps only in-frame clones here, not all; method: immunoSEQ multiplex PCR. That table furnishes V, J and clone size, whereas the DNA furnished D and trimming. Found here are more than 50,000 clones, around 83% of them singletons; the top ten hold about 2%.

The source of this sequence is an older woman with acute or convalescent COVID-19. The chain combines TRBV5-1 with TRBJ1-2; D is possibly TRBD1 (6 bases). The sequencing input was peripheral blood. The chain's CDR3 is CASSSQNRAGPYGYTF. The CDR3 bases are TGCGCCAGCAGCTCGCAAAACAGGGCCGGTCCCTATGGCTACACCTTC.